The rows below give T cell receptor beta chains drawn from one sample of a study of regulatory dendritic cells for organ transplantation. These receptors' antigens are unknown. Sequenced by immunoSEQ multiplex PCR; TCRdb stores in-frame clones only, minus some. The sample lists 20,000 or so clones; approximately 83% were seen once. Sequenced sample: naive CD4+ T cells from blood cultured with regulatory dendritic cells. The receptors stem from a human donor in good health. Each CDR3 is given with its conserved first and last residue. The D gene is left open where the match is weak. Clone size is given for some rows only: seen once, a few or many times, or a class if the clone is expanded.

>TRBV18|-|-|TRBJ1-5
TGTGCCAGCTCACCTAGTTCTATGGATCACCCCCAGCATTTT
CASSPSSMDHPQHF
>TRBV30|-|once|TRBJ1-2
TGTGCCTGGAGTGTACCAATCCGATTAGCTAACTATGGCTACACCTTC
CAWSVPIRLANYGYTF
>TRBV9|TRBD1|once|TRBJ2-6
TGTGCCAGCAGCGCCCTAGACAGGGGAGCTGGGGCCAACGTCCTGACTTTC
CASSALDRGAGANVLTF
>TRBV6-4|TRBD1|-|TRBJ2-3
TGTGCCAGCCGAGCTAGAGGACAGGGGGACACAGATACGCAGTATTTT
CASRARGQGDTDTQYF
>TRBV28|-|-|TRBJ1-2
TGTGCCAGCAGTTTACAATTGGGCTATGGCTACACCTTC
CASSLQLGYGYTF
>TRBV7-2|-|few|TRBJ1-1
TGTGCCAGCAGCTTAGCTCCAGGGAATGGTGAAGCTTTCTTT
CASSLAPGNGEAFF
>TRBV7-6|-|few|TRBJ1-5
TGTGCCAGCAGCCGGGGAAACGACCAGCCCCAGCATTTT
CASSRGNDQPQHF
>TRBV7-6|-|once|TRBJ1-5
TGTGCCAGCAGCACCTTAGGAAGGGGGACCTACAATCAGCCCCAGCATTTT
CASSTLGRGTYNQPQHF
>TRBV7-6|-|-|TRBJ2-5
TGTGCCAGCAGCTTACGAGGCGAGGAGCAGTACTTC
CASSLRGEEQYF
>TRBV7-2|TRBD1|-|TRBJ1-5
TGTGCCAGCAGCTCCCAGGGGGGTCAGCCCCAGCATTTT
CASSSQGGQPQHF
>TRBV27|TRBD1|-|TRBJ1-1
TGTGCCAGCAGCCGGACAGGGCTGAACACTGAAGCTTTCTTT
CASSRTGLNTEAFF
>TRBV5-1|-|-|TRBJ2-2
TGCGCCAGCAGCTTATCAAACCAAACAAGAAACACCGGGGAGCTGTTTTTT
CASSLSNQTRNTGELFF
>TRBV18|-|few|TRBJ2-2
TGTGCCAGCTCATCATTATCAGGGTCTGACACCGGGGAGCTGTTTTTT
CASSSLSGSDTGELFF
>TRBV5-5|-|once|TRBJ2-1
TGTGCCAGCAGCTTGGGTGGAGGGGGAGCCCGACCGTTCTTC
CASSLGGGGARPFF
>TRBV7-2|-|once|TRBJ2-1
TGTGCCAGCAGCTCCTCTCCAATTAGCGACAATGAGCAGTTCTTC
CASSSSPISDNEQFF
>TRBV30|TRBD1|-|TRBJ1-2
TGTGCTGCGGGGACAGGCTATGGCTACACCTTC
CAAGTGYGYTF
>TRBV29-1|-|-|TRBJ2-5
TGCAGCGTTGCGAGAAGGTTGAGCGAGACCCAGTACTTC
CSVARRLSETQYF
>TRBV7-9|-|-|TRBJ1-1
TGTGCCAGCAGCCCCCCAGGGAACACTGAAGCTTTCTTT
CASSPPGNTEAFF
>TRBV9|-|-|TRBJ2-4
TGTGCCAGCAGTCGACAAACCATAAGGGGTGACATTCAGTACTTC
CASSRQTIRGDIQYF
>TRBV6-5|TRBD1|-|TRBJ1-2
TGTGCCAGCAGTACCGACAGGGGTTGGATTTATGGCTACACCTTC
CASSTDRGWIYGYTF
>TRBV7-2|-|-|TRBJ1-2
TGTGCCAGCAGCTTAGATCGGGGTTATGGCTACACCTTC
CASSLDRGYGYTF
>TRBV5-1|TRBD2|-|TRBJ2-1
TGCGCCAGCAGCTTCCCGGTGACTAGCGGAACCAATGAGCAGTTCTTC
CASSFPVTSGTNEQFF
>TRBV5-6|-|-|TRBJ1-2
TGTGCCAGCGTAAGGGGAGGACTTAAAGGGGGCTACACCTTC
CASVRGGLKGGYTF
>TRBV5-6|-|-|TRBJ2-4
TGTGCCAGCAGCCTCTCTCGGCTAGCCAAAAACATTCAGTACTTC
CASSLSRLAKNIQYF
>TRBV9|-|few|TRBJ1-2
TGTGCCAGCAGCGTAGCCTGGGGGGAGTATGGCTACACCTTC
CASSVAWGEYGYTF
>TRBV5-5|-|-|TRBJ2-2
TGTGCCAGCAGCTTGGAGCGGTGGAACACCGGGGAGCTGTTTTTT
CASSLERWNTGELFF
>TRBV18|TRBD1|-|TRBJ1-1
TGTGCCAGCTCACCATCAGGGATTCTGGGACAGATGAACACTGAAGCTTTCTTT
CASSPSGILGQMNTEAFF
>TRBV7-2|-|-|TRBJ2-2
TGTGCCAGCAGCTTATCGAGCGGGAACACCGGGGAGCTGTTTTTT
CASSLSSGNTGELFF
>TRBV7-6|TRBD2|-|TRBJ2-1
TGTGCCAGCAGCTTATCGGTTCTAGCGGGGGTGGATGAGCAGTTCTTC
CASSLSVLAGVDEQFF
>TRBV7-8|-|-|TRBJ1-5
TGTGCCAGCAGCTTTACGGGCAATCAGCCCCAGCATTTT
CASSFTGNQPQHF
>TRBV6-6|-|-|TRBJ2-7
TGTGCCAGCAGTTACTCCCAGGGGAGGGACGAGCAGTACTTC
CASSYSQGRDEQYF
>TRBV30|TRBD2|-|TRBJ2-3
TGTGCCTGGAGAGCCCGACTAGCGGGAGGGCCCTCCACAGATACGCAGTATTTT
CAWRARLAGGPSTDTQYF
>TRBV30|-|-|TRBJ2-5
TGTGCCTGGAGTGTTGGCCAAGAGACCCAGTACTTC
CAWSVGQETQYF
>TRBV5-5|-|-|TRBJ2-3
TGTGCCAGCGGCCCGGTAGCAGATACGCAGTATTTT
CASGPVADTQYF
>TRBV28|-|-|TRBJ2-3
TGTGCCAGCAGTAGCACAGATACGCAGTATTTT
CASSSTDTQYF
>TRBV29-1|-|-|TRBJ2-3
TGCAGCGTTGAAGATCGGCCTAGTCTAAGAGATACGCAGTATTTT
CSVEDRPSLRDTQYF
>TRBV6-4|-|-|TRBJ2-1
TGTGCCAGCAGTGATAACCCGAACAATGAGCAGTTCTTC
CASSDNPNNEQFF
>TRBV7-9|-|-|TRBJ1-2
TGTGCCAGCAGCCCTTTCCCCGGGGGGAACTATGGCTACACCTTC
CASSPFPGGNYGYTF
>TRBV9|-|-|TRBJ1-1
TGTGCCAGCAGCGTAGCCGGGGTAGGCACTGAAGCTTTCTTT
CASSVAGVGTEAFF
>TRBV9|TRBD1|-|TRBJ2-7
TGTGCCAGCGACCGGGACAGAATGTACGAGCAGTACTTC
CASDRDRMYEQYF
>TRBV7-2|-|-|TRBJ2-1
TGTGCCAGCAGCTTAGGAAGGGGGTCCTTTTACAATGAGCAGTTCTTC
CASSLGRGSFYNEQFF
>TRBV10-3|-|once|TRBJ1-1
TGTGCCATCAGTGAGGAGGGGAGGGGCACTGAAGCTTTCTTT
CAISEEGRGTEAFF